The TCR beta chain described here comes from a study of T cells expressing NK-cell markers. With regard to this clonotype: What it binds is unknown.

TCRdb re-called the 5' RACE reads and gives one entry per CDR3 protein, without DNA. This table lists some 140,000 distinct CDR3 sequences. Study-level findings and limits: Topping the CD3+CD56-NKG2C+ fraction as well were these clonotypes, in a few donors.

This CDR3 is 15 amino acids long. CDR1 and CDR2 from the germline V gene are MGHRA and YSYEKL. The chain employs TRBV4-1 and TRBJ2-1; no DNA is available, so the TRBD2 call from TCRdb remains unchecked. The receptor was isolated from a woman aged 50 to 65 in good health. Sequenced sample: blood T cells: a sorted CD56 or NKG2C T cell subset, CD4+ or CD8+ T cells, or bulk PBMC T cells (not recorded which). CDR3 in amino acids: CASSQGLAPGNEQFF.